Each of the 10 T cell receptor beta chains below was sequenced from the same sample in a study of cytomegalovirus exposure and HLA in healthy donors. Researchers ran the PCR with 60 Vbeta and 13 Jbeta primers. Method: immunoSEQ multiplex PCR; TCRdb's copy keeps in-frame clones and lacks some. The profile covers tens of thousands of clones, with more than 60% appearing a single time and around 25% taken by the ten largest. What was sequenced was PBMCs. The origin of the receptors is a woman between 35 and 50 years old in good health and CMV-seropositive.

This clone was counted a few times. V gene TRBV7-2 combines with J gene TRBJ1-6; D unresolved. This CDR3 has 15 amino acids. Trimming took off 5 bases at V and 6 bases at J, with 14 bases between the two ends. Germline loops: CDR1 SGHTA, CDR2 FQGNSA. In DNA form, the CDR3 reads TGTGCCAGCAGCCCCCCCGGCGGTTTTAATTCACCCCTCCACTTT. It translates to CASSPPGGFNSPLHF.

The gene calls are TRBV14 and TRBJ2-5, with 10 bases aligning to TRBD1. The CDR3 has 15 residues. From germline, CDR1 is SGHDN and CDR2 FVKESK. Trimming took 3 bases from V and 5 from J; bases not matched to a gene: 6. CDR3: CASSQMTGGRETQYF. Written as DNA, the CDR3 is TGTGCCAGCAGCCAGATGACAGGGGGCAGGGAGACCCAGTACTTC.

Concerning this clone: Other DNA variants within this sample encode the same CDR3. This chain links TRBV2 with TRBJ2-4; 8 bases agree with TRBD2. This CDR3 is built from 16 residues. Looked up from germline, CDR1 is SNHLY and CDR2 is FYNNEI. The V and J ends lost 3 bases and 0 bases, in that order; junction bases with no gene match: 4. CDR3 sequence (DNA): TGTGCCAGCAGTGATCTAGCGGGCCTAGCCAAAAACATTCAGTACTTC. Translation: CASSDLAGLAKNIQYF.

This clone was detected only a few times. The genes are TRBV18 and TRBJ1-3; TRBD1 matches 9 bases. This CDR3 has 13 amino acids. The germline V gene has CDR1 KGHSH and CDR2 LQKENI. Trimming at V came to 3 bases and at J to 7 bases, leaving 1 base not matched to a gene. CDR3 in amino acids: CASSPDRGNTIYF. CDR3 DNA: TGTGCCAGCTCACCGGACAGGGGTAACACCATATATTTT.

The chain is built from TRBV5-5 and TRBJ1-6; TRBD1 is a possible D gene (5 bases). V dropped 3 bases and J dropped 4 bases, with 14 bases sitting between them. The germline gives CDR1 SGHKS, CDR2 YYEKEE (reference sequence). The CDR3 sequence is 16 residues long. In DNA, the CDR3 is TGTGCCAGCAGCTGGCTCCGTGGGGGGTATAATTCACCCCTCCACTTT. Its translation is CASSWLRGGYNSPLHF.

As regards this clone: The missing conserved phenylalanine or tryptophan at the end of this CDR3 makes a read error likely. This chain joins TRBV15 and TRBJ1-2; maybe TRBD1 (6 bases). This CDR3 region has 13 residues. Per germline, CDR1 LNHNV and CDR2 YYDKDF (reference sequence). The V and J ends lost 5 bases and 0 bases respectively, with 7 bases between them. The CDR3 region is CATSGDTNYGYTS. The CDR3, as DNA: TGTGCCACCAGCGGGGACACTAACTATGGCTACACCTCC.

This clone was detected once. This chain connects TRBV19 to TRBJ2-4, with TRBD1 matching 9 bases. Germline lookup yields CDR1 LNHDA and CDR2 SQIVND (reference sequence). This CDR3 has 14 residues. Unmatched junction bases numbered 5, after V lost 5 bases and J lost 6 bases. CDR3 sequence: CASSVDRGSNIQYF. CDR3 nucleotide sequence: TGTGCCAGTAGTGTGGACAGGGGATCAAACATTCAGTACTTC.

This clone was detected once. This sequence joins TRBV5-1 and TRBJ2-1, with TRBD2 identical over 9 bases. The ends lost 0 bases at V and 2 bases at J; junction bases unmatched: 3. The CDR3 spans 16 residues. Germline loops: CDR1 SGHRS, CDR2 YFSETQ. CDR3: CASSLGLAGAYNEQFF. CDR3 bases: TGCGCCAGCAGCTTGGGATTAGCGGGGGCCTACAATGAGCAGTTCTTC.

The chain uses TRBV18 and TRBJ2-5; D is possibly TRBD1 (6 bases). Germline CDR1 reads KGHSH; CDR2 reads LQKENI. The CDR3 length is 13 residues. Trimming removed 5 bases at V and 2 bases at J, with 9 bases between. CDR3 region: CASSWDIQETQYF. Written as DNA, the CDR3 is TGTGCCAGCTCATGGGACATACAAGAGACCCAGTACTTC.

The chain links TRBV9 to TRBJ2-7, with a possible D match to TRBD2 (5 bases). Looked up from germline, CDR1 is SGDLS and CDR2 is YYNGEE. CDR3 length: 12 amino acids. With 0 bases removed from V and 6 bases from J, the gap between germline ends came to 7 bases. The CDR3 nucleotides are TGTGCCAGCAGCGTAGGAGGAGGCGAGCAGTACTTC. The encoded protein is CASSVGGGEQYF.